Reported below is one TCR beta chain. These data come from a study of OX40 agonist ivuxolimab in advanced cancers. Assay used: immunoSEQ multiplex PCR; TCRdb lists only in-frame clones, some missing. Of around 56,000 clones listed, about nine tenths are singletons. Germline V gene sequence: CDR1 LGHNT, CDR2 FRNRAP. This CDR3 region has 14 residues. V was clipped by 1 base and J by 0 bases, with 4 bases between them. The sequence was collected from an adult with an advanced solid tumor such as melanoma, head and neck, liver or kidney cancer. Material: CD4+ or CD8+ T cells sorted from blood, obtained in a trial of the OX40 agonist ivuxolimab. The rearrangement uses TRBV12-5 and TRBJ1-5, with unresolved D. The CDR3 region is CASGLGPSNQPQHF. For the CDR3, the DNA is TGTGCTAGTGGTTTGGGGCCTAGCAATCAGCCCCAGCATTTT.